This T cell receptor beta chain stems from a study of CD8+ T cells in alopecia areata. Study-level information: A 6-month period off drug followed tofacitinib, which lasted 6 to 18 months. Findings and limits, study-wide: During tofacitinib treatment, many expanded lesional clones remained in scalp and blood.

Once RNA had been extracted, it was reverse transcribed into cDNA to act as the sequencing template. Assay used: immunoSEQ multiplex PCR; TCRdb lists only in-frame clones, some missing. The table lists some 170,000 clones, about 48% of them singletons. Comment on this clone: The antigen is not known.

Treatment indicated: oral pan-JAK inhibitor, 5-10 mg twice daily. Germline V gives CDR1 MNHEY, CDR2 SVGAGI. The CDR3 is made up of 15 amino acids. The ends were cut back, 2 bases at V and 7 bases at J, with 12 bases in the middle. The sequence was obtained from a human donor with alopecia areata. The sequencing used CD8+ T cells sorted from blood, collected at week 24, from a patient treated with tofacitinib. This chain joins TRBV6-5 and TRBJ1-6; D is unresolved. The CDR3 nucleotides read TGTGCCAGCAGTTACACAGACGGAGAGAATTCACCCCTCCACTTT. This gives the protein CASSYTDGENSPLHF.